A selection of T cell receptor beta chains follows, all from one sample in a study of blood T cell repertoires in COVID-19. Some clones are missing from TCRdb's copy, which holds only in-frame ones; the method was immunoSEQ multiplex PCR. This sample has over 85,000 clones; 80% to 90% occur once, and the top ten carry about 7.7%. What was sequenced was peripheral blood. These receptors were collected from a man in his sixties with acute or convalescent COVID-19. CDR3s include the opening cysteine and the closing phenylalanine or tryptophan. The D gene is left open where the match is weak. Only part of the rows carry a size: once, few, many, or a class if the clone is expanded.

j_gene,v_gene,abundance,d_gene,CDR3aa,CDR3nt
TRBJ2-1,TRBV30,-,TRBD1,CAWTQGKEQFF,TGTGCCTGGACACAGGGGAAGGAGCAGTTCTTC
TRBJ1-2,TRBV5-1,-,-,CASSLGRDYGYTF,TGCGCCAGCAGCTTGGGCAGGGACTATGGCTACACCTTC
TRBJ2-1,TRBV9,-,-,CASSVSGTHYYNEQFF,TGTGCCAGCAGCGTATCCGGGACTCACTACTACAATGAGCAGTTCTTC
TRBJ2-1,TRBV19,few,-,CASSRTPWDPLRTYNEQFF,TGTGCCAGTAGTAGGACCCCGTGGGATCCTCTCCGGACATACAATGAGCAGTTCTTC
TRBJ1-5,TRBV6-1,few,TRBD1,CASSDYRGLSGPSNQPQHF,TGTGCCAGCAGTGACTACAGGGGGCTGTCGGGTCCTAGCAATCAGCCCCAGCATTTT
TRBJ1-2,TRBV21-1,-,-,CASSKGQPRYGYTF,TGTGCCAGCAGCAAAGGACAGCCCCGCTATGGCTACACCTTC
TRBJ1-2,TRBV28,-,-,CASSLFGLSGYTF,TGTGCCAGCAGTTTATTCGGGTTAAGTGGCTACACCTTC
TRBJ1-1,TRBV4-2,-,-,CASSQRDGRGMNTEAFF,TGTGCCAGCAGCCAAAGGGACGGTAGGGGGATGAACACTGAAGCTTTCTTT
TRBJ2-1,TRBV18,-,TRBD2,CASSRLAGEQFF,TGTGCCAGCTCAAGACTAGCAGGCGAGCAGTTCTTC
TRBJ1-2,TRBV30,once,-,CAWHPFQGTGYTF,TGTGCCTGGCACCCCTTTCAGGGAACTGGCTACACCTTC
TRBJ2-2,TRBV29-1,few,TRBD2,CSVDLASGNTGELFF,TGCAGCGTTGACTTGGCTAGCGGAAACACCGGGGAGCTGTTTTTT
TRBJ1-1,TRBV12-3/TRBV12-4,-,-,CASTYRSGGEAFF,TGTGCCAGCACCTATCGCTCCGGGGGTGAAGCTTTCTTT
TRBJ2-7,TRBV28,-,TRBD1,CASSGPGQSSREQYF,TGTGCCAGCAGTGGGCCGGGACAGTCATCTCGAGAGCAGTACTTC
TRBJ2-1,TRBV19,once,TRBD1,CASTGTGAPHLFF,TGTGCCAGTACGGGAACAGGGGCTCCTCACTTGTTCTTC
TRBJ1-3,TRBV30,-,-,CAWSPEGDTIYF,TGTGCCTGGAGTCCGGAGGGTGACACCATATATTTT
TRBJ1-2,TRBV30,-,-,CAWSPDYGYTF,TGTGCCTGGAGTCCGGACTATGGCTACACCTTC
TRBJ2-7,TRBV7-3,-,-,CASSLTRGSEQYF,TGTGCCAGCAGCTTAACGCGGGGTTCCGAGCAGTACTTC
TRBJ2-1,TRBV11-2,-,TRBD1,CASSHRDSSTNEQFF,TGTGCCAGCAGCCACCGGGACAGCTCTACAAATGAGCAGTTCTTC
TRBJ2-1,TRBV14,-,-,CASSHRNSYNEQFF,TGTGCCAGCAGCCACAGGAACTCCTACAATGAGCAGTTCTTC
TRBJ1-2,TRBV9,-,-,CASSVDRANYGYTF,TGTGCCAGCAGCGTAGACAGGGCGAACTATGGCTACACCTTC
TRBJ2-1,TRBV27,-,-,CASSQGYPGSEQFF,TGTGCCAGCTCTCAGGGTTATCCTGGTAGTGAGCAGTTCTTC
TRBJ2-5,TRBV5-1,-,TRBD2,CASSLSSAGGPRETQYF,TGCGCCAGCAGCTTGAGCTCTGCGGGAGGGCCTCGAGAGACCCAGTACTTC
TRBJ2-7,TRBV5-6,-,TRBD1,CASSWRPGGSAEQYF,TGTGCCAGCAGCTGGCGTCCAGGGGGCTCGGCCGAGCAGTACTTC
TRBJ1-2,TRBV6-1,-,TRBD1,CASSEKGARGYTF,TGTGCCAGCAGTGAAAAGGGGGCGAGGGGCTACACCTTC
TRBJ2-5,TRBV6-2/TRBV6-3,once,TRBD2,CASSRQTSGGVETQYF,TGTGCCAGCAGTCGCCAGACTAGCGGGGGAGTTGAGACCCAGTACTTC
TRBJ1-1,TRBV5-6,once,-,CASSLARGEAFF,TGTGCCAGCAGCTTGGCTAGGGGCGAAGCTTTCTTT
TRBJ1-2,TRBV5-1,-,-,CASSLETAYGYTF,TGCGCCAGCAGCTTGGAAACAGCCTATGGCTACACCTTC
TRBJ1-1,TRBV23-1,-,-,CASSQSMGRVPMNTEAFF,TGCGCCAGCAGTCAATCGATGGGCAGGGTCCCGATGAACACTGAAGCTTTCTTT
TRBJ2-1,TRBV7-2,-,-,CASSLGPGYNEQFF,TGTGCCAGCAGCTTAGGCCCAGGTTACAATGAGCAGTTCTTC
TRBJ2-7,TRBV19,-,TRBD1,CASSQGVYEQYF,TGTGCCAGTTCCCAGGGGGTCTACGAGCAGTACTTC
TRBJ2-2,TRBV7-2,few,TRBD1,CASSHSPGQGPGELFF,TGTGCCAGCAGCCATAGTCCGGGACAGGGTCCCGGGGAGCTGTTTTTT
TRBJ2-2,TRBV9,-,-,CASHPTGNPGELFF,TGTGCCAGCCATCCTACAGGGAATCCCGGGGAGCTGTTTTTT
TRBJ2-7,TRBV6-6,-,TRBD1,CASTDPGQGSYEQYF,TGTGCCAGCACCGATCCGGGACAGGGCTCCTACGAGCAGTACTTC
TRBJ2-1,TRBV2,-,-,CASRDLASRINNEQFF,TGTGCCAGCAGGGATCTAGCGTCTAGGATTAACAATGAGCAGTTCTTC
TRBJ2-7,TRBV19,-,TRBD2,CASSILPSGSINEQYF,TGTGCCAGTAGTATTCTCCCTAGCGGGAGTATCAACGAGCAGTACTTC
TRBJ2-2,TRBV7-8,-,TRBD2,CASSLGLAGGLNTGELFF,TGTGCCAGCAGCTTAGGCCTAGCGGGAGGGCTCAACACCGGGGAGCTGTTTTTT
TRBJ1-1,TRBV5-1,-,TRBD1,CASSLMRGVGQLNTEAFF,TGCGCCAGCAGCTTGATGCGTGGAGTGGGACAGTTGAACACTGAAGCTTTCTTT
TRBJ1-3,TRBV20-1,-,TRBD1,CSASPGTGFGNTIYF,TGCAGTGCTAGTCCCGGGACAGGGTTTGGAAACACCATATATTTT
TRBJ2-1,TRBV18,-,-,CASSPQASLAYNEQFF,TGTGCCAGCTCACCACAGGCCTCGCTAGCTTACAATGAGCAGTTCTTC
TRBJ1-2,TRBV9,-,TRBD1,CASSVLPPSGTGGNYGYTF,TGTGCCAGCAGCGTACTGCCCCCTTCCGGGACAGGGGGTAACTATGGCTACACCTTC
TRBJ2-5,TRBV6-5,-,TRBD2,CASSYRTSGGRETQYF,TGTGCCAGCAGTTATAGGACTAGCGGGGGGCGCGAGACCCAGTACTTC
TRBJ2-2,TRBV5-1,-,TRBD2,CASSLGSGRGTGELFF,TGCGCCAGCAGCTTGGGGAGCGGGAGAGGCACCGGGGAGCTGTTTTTT
TRBJ2-1,TRBV6-5,-,TRBD2,CASTLAGVYNEQFF,TGTGCCAGTACACTAGCGGGAGTCTACAATGAGCAGTTCTTC
TRBJ1-1,TRBV6-5,-,-,CASSYSSWLQDGWAFF,TGTGCCAGCAGTTACTCGAGTTGGTTACAGGACGGATGGGCTTTCTTT
TRBJ2-4,TRBV5-4,-,TRBD1,CASSETGTGFVKNIQYF,TGTGCCAGCAGCGAAACCGGGACAGGGTTTGTCAAAAACATTCAGTACTTC
TRBJ2-5,TRBV7-2,-,-,CASSSWGLQETQYF,TGTGCCAGCAGTTCCTGGGGCCTCCAAGAGACCCAGTACTTC
TRBJ1-1,TRBV6-2/TRBV6-3,-,-,CASSRLTGSTEAFF,TGTGCCAGCAGTCGTCTCACAGGGAGCACTGAAGCTTTCTTT
TRBJ1-2,TRBV12-3/TRBV12-4,few,-,CASSLAQGWGYTF,TGTGCCAGCAGTTTAGCCCAGGGTTGGGGCTACACCTTC
TRBJ2-2,TRBV5-1,few,-,CASSSGLFLADTGELFF,TGCGCCAGCAGCTCGGGGTTGTTTTTAGCGGACACCGGGGAGCTGTTTTTT